The 5 T cell receptor beta chains below come from one sample, sequenced in a study of cytomegalovirus exposure and HLA in healthy donors. The PCR was carried out with 60 Vbeta primers and 13 Jbeta primers. Libraries were prepared by immunoSEQ multiplex PCR; TCRdb keeps only in-frame clonotypes and omits some of them. The sample lists around 150,000 clones; approximately 76% were seen once. The specimen sequenced was PBMCs. The source is a female donor in good health and CMV-seronegative.

The DNA of the CDR3 is TGCGCCAGCAGCCGACAAAGGGGACTAGCGGGAGATGAGCAGTTCTTC. This gives the protein CASSRQRGLAGDEQFF. The chain joins TRBV5-1 to TRBJ2-1; TRBD2 matches at 14 bases. The CDR3 is 16 amino acids. The junction had 8 bases not matched to a gene; V was cut back by 4 bases and J by 8 bases. Looked up from germline, CDR1 is SGHRS and CDR2 is YFSETQ.

The genes are TRBV19 and TRBJ1-5, with a weak D call TRBD1 (5 bases). The germline CDR1 and CDR2 sequences are LNHDA and SQIVND (reference sequence). Trimming shortened V by 6 bases and J by 4 bases, and 7 bases separated the two germline ends. The CDR3 runs to 12 residues. The DNA for the CDR3 is TGTGCCAGTAGGGGGGGAAATCAGCCCCAGCATTTT. This sequence encodes CASRGGNQPQHF.

V is TRBV6-5 and J is TRBJ1-5, with 8 bases that match TRBD1. Germline V gives CDR1 MNHEY, CDR2 SVGAGI. The CDR3 consists of 15 residues. Trimming cost V 6 bases and J 3 bases; bases outside gene matches: 7. In nucleotides, the CDR3 is TGTGCCAGCAGACCCGGGACAGGCAACAATCAGCCCCAGCATTTT. As protein: CASRPGTGNNQPQHF.

This clone was detected a few times. The chain recombines TRBV30 with TRBJ1-1; D is ambiguous. Germline lookup yields CDR1 GTSNPN and CDR2 SVGIG (reference sequence). This CDR3 is built from 16 residues. V was pared by 2 bases and J by 5 bases, with 21 bases between. CDR3 residues: CAWSPNGGSGRTEAFF. In nucleotides, the CDR3 is TGTGCCTGGAGTCCAAACGGAGGTTCCGGGAGGACTGAAGCTTTCTTT.

The chain combines TRBV2 with TRBJ1-3; TRBD1 is a possible D gene (6 bases). Germline lookup yields CDR1 SNHLY and CDR2 FYNNEI. V shed 3 bases and J shed 0 bases, with 9 bases lying between them. This CDR3 region has 15 residues. The CDR3, as DNA: TGTGCCAGCAGTGAGTCGACAGGCTCTGGAAACACCATATATTTT. Its translation: CASSESTGSGNTIYF.